The 32 T cell receptor beta chains below come from one sample, sequenced in a study of identical twins. TCRdb used MiXCR to reprocess the 5' RACE reads, holding one entry per CDR3 protein. The table has approximately 670,000 distinct CDR3 sequences, roughly 6% seen once. The sample was naive T cells sorted from blood. These receptors were collected from a man between 18 and 35 years old in good health.

There are a few counts of this clonotype. The chain couples TRBV7-2 to TRBJ1-1, with 7 positions matching TRBD1. J gave up 3 bases and V 5 bases, and 9 bases lay outside the gene matches. Germline assignment: CDR1 SGHTA and CDR2 FQGNSA. This CDR3 region has 15 residues. The CDR3 DNA reads as TGTGCCAGCAGCCCATACAGGGGATTCGACACTGAAGCTTTCTTT. Protein product: CASSPYRGFDTEAFF. The entire variable domain, with the rest obtained from reference TRBV7-2 and TRBJ1-1, is as follows: GAGVSQSPSNKVTEKGKDVELRCDPISGHTALYWYRQSLGQGLEFLIYFQGNSAPDKSGLPSDRFSAERTGGSVSTLTIQRTQQEDSAVYLCASSPYRGFDTEAFFGQGTRLTVV.

This clonotype has more than one count but fewer than ten. This chain connects TRBV5-6 to TRBJ1-1; D is ambiguous. The V end lost 4 bases, the J end lost 4 bases, and 14 bases lay between the germline ends. Germline loops: CDR1 SGHDT, CDR2 YYEEEE. The CDR3 loop spans 14 amino acids. In nucleotides, the CDR3 is TGTGCCAGCAGCCCCTGGGGAGGGAGCACTGAAGCTTTCTTT. It encodes CASSPWGGSTEAFF.

There are a few counts of this clonotype. The CDR3 sequence is CASRPGTSGFYEQYV. CDR3 nucleotides: TGTGCCAGCAGGCCCGGGACTAGCGGATTCTACGAGCAGTACGTC. The gene calls are TRBV2 and TRBJ2-7; TRBD2 matches 11 bases. The germline V gene encodes CDR1 SNHLY and CDR2 FYNNEI. J gave up 3 bases and V 6 bases, and 7 bases lay outside the gene matches. The CDR3 loop spans 15 amino acids.

This clonotype has a count of ten or more. The germline gene is not matched at one end of the junction; a read error may be the cause. The V and J genes are TRBV29-1 and TRBJ2-1; D not certain. The CDR3 is made up of 10 amino acids. Germline values: CDR1 SQVTM, CDR2 ANQGSEA. In DNA form, the CDR3 reads TGCAGTGTTGGCTACAATGAGCAGTTCTTC. It yields the protein CSVGYNEQFF.

This clonotype was recorded many times. The J gene is TRBJ2-5, the V gene TRBV11-2; D may correspond to TRBD1 or TRBD2 (5 bases each). V shed 0 bases and J shed 4 bases, with 15 bases lying between them. Germline lookup yields CDR1 SGHAT and CDR2 FQNNGV. The CDR3 has 16 amino acids. The CDR3 nucleotides are TGTGCCAGCAGCTTAGACGGGGCAGGTATTAGAGAGACCCAGTACTTC. Translated, it gives CASSLDGAGIRETQYF.

This clonotype was detected many times. The chain has TRBV10-3 and TRBJ2-2, with TRBD1 as a possible D gene (8 bases). Germline V CDR1 and CDR2: ENHRY, SYGVKD. V was shortened by 6 bases and J by 5 bases, with 10 bases between the two germline ends. This CDR3 is built from 13 residues. CDR3 bases: TGTGCCATCAGACAGGGGGGGACCGGGGAGCTGTTTTTT. Amino acids: CAIRQGGTGELFF.

The chain employs TRBV11-2 and TRBJ2-1; 9 bases are a match to TRBD2. The V and J ends lost 4 bases and 10 bases, in that order; junction bases with no gene match: 11. This CDR3 region has 15 residues. Germline assignment: CDR1 SGHAT and CDR2 FQNNGV. This CDR3 is CASSSGTSFPGEQFF. CDR3 DNA: TGTGCCAGCAGCTCCGGGACTAGCTTCCCCGGCGAGCAGTTCTTC.

V is TRBV5-1 and J is TRBJ2-3; D remains unclear. Per germline, CDR1 SGHRS and CDR2 YFSETQ. V shed 7 bases and J shed 1 base, with 22 bases lying between them. The CDR3 is made up of 17 amino acids. CDR3 loop: CASAQGWSLSGTDTQYF. The CDR3 DNA reads as TGCGCCAGCGCGCAAGGGTGGAGCCTCTCTGGCACAGATACGCAGTATTTT.

V and J are TRBV6-6 and TRBJ2-2; D is unresolved. Germline-derived CDR1 and CDR2 are MNHNY and SVGAGI (reference sequence). Trimming stripped 2 bases from V and 4 bases from J, with 5 bases between. The CDR3 is 13 residues long. Here the CDR3 DNA reads TGTGCCAGCAGTTACCTCTTCACCGGGGAGCTGTTTTTT. Translation: CASSYLFTGELFF.

This clonotype was counted a few times. The rearrangement uses TRBV7-3 and TRBJ2-1; D remains unclear. The germline V and J ends were trimmed by 1 base and 6 bases, with 7 bases remaining between them. CDR1 is SGHTA, CDR2 FQGTGA, per germline. The CDR3 runs 13 residues. CDR3 DNA sequence: TGTGCCAGCAGCTTAAATGCCGTCAATGAGCAGTTCTTC. It specifies CASSLNAVNEQFF.

The sample holds a few counts of this clonotype. This rearrangement joins TRBV10-3 to TRBJ2-5; D could derive from TRBD1 or TRBD2 (6 bases each). This CDR3 region has 16 residues. Per the germline V gene, CDR1 is ENHRY and CDR2 is SYGVKD. The V gene lost 10 bases and the J gene lost 2 bases, with 23 bases spanning the gap. The CDR3 spells CASRGGPQVTQETQYF. CDR3 nucleotides: TGTGCCAGCAGAGGGGGGCCACAAGTGACTCAAGAGACCCAGTACTTC.

This clonotype was seen many times. V and J are TRBV25-1 and TRBJ2-7; D gene uncertain. CDR1 and CDR2 from the germline V gene are MGHDK and SYGVNS. Deletions cut 3 bases from V and 4 bases from J, with 4 bases between. The CDR3 consists of 11 residues. The CDR3 DNA is TGTGCCAGCAGTGACGGGTACGAGCAGTACGTC. The encoded protein is CASSDGYEQYV.

This clonotype was observed many times. The chain uses TRBV5-1 and TRBJ2-1; TRBD2 aligns across 9 bases. The CDR3 has 17 residues. The germline CDR1 and CDR2 sequences are SGHRS and YFSETQ. Trimming at V came to 0 bases and at J to 8 bases, leaving 12 bases not matched to a gene. The CDR3 sequence is CASSLVRKREDSYEQFF. CDR3 nucleotides: TGCGCCAGCAGCTTGGTCCGAAAGCGGGAGGATAGTTATGAGCAGTTCTTC. The complete variable domain, with remaining parts taken from reference TRBV5-1 and TRBJ2-1, reads KAGVTQTPRYLIKTRGQQVTLSCSPISGHRSVSWYQQTPGQGLQFLFEYFSETQRNKGNFPGRFSGRQFSNSRSEMNVSTLELGDSALYLCASSLVRKREDSYEQFFGPGTRLTVL.

This clonotype was seen many times. V and J are TRBV5-1 and TRBJ2-6; D perhaps matches TRBD2 (6 bases). Germline V lookup: CDR1 SGHRS, CDR2 YFSETQ. The V and J ends lost 2 bases and 0 bases respectively, with 12 bases between them. This CDR3 has 17 amino acids. The CDR3 DNA follows: TGCGCCAGCAGCTTAACCGGGACTCTCTCTGGGGCCAACGTCCTGACTTTC. Its translation is CASSLTGTLSGANVLTF.

The chain combines TRBV27 with TRBJ1-2; possible D gene TRBD1, 6 bases. Trimming removed 8 bases at V and 8 bases at J, with 15 bases between. The CDR3 covers 12 residues. CDR1 is MNHEY, CDR2 SMNVEV, per germline (reference sequence). The CDR3, as DNA: TGTGCCAGCGGTAATACAGGGCGCGGCTACACCTTC. Translated: CASGNTGRGYTF.

This clonotype was detected once. The chain employs TRBV25-1 and TRBJ2-1, with D uncertain. Germline V gene lookup returns CDR1 MGHDK and CDR2 SYGVNS. Deletions cut 2 bases from V and 9 bases from J, with 11 bases between. The CDR3 is made up of 13 amino acids. The CDR3 coding sequence is TGTGCCAGCAGTGAACCCGGTTCTGGTGAGCAGTTCTTC. Translation: CASSEPGSGEQFF.

The gene calls are TRBV5-1 and TRBJ2-2, with TRBD2 as a possible D gene (5 bases). The CDR3 runs to 16 residues. Germline V CDR1 and CDR2: SGHRS, YFSETQ. V dropped 4 bases and J dropped 4 bases, with 17 bases sitting between them. The CDR3 spells CASSRATGTGTGELFF. CDR3 coding DNA: TGCGCCAGCAGCCGCGCTACGGGAACGGGCACCGGGGAGCTGTTTTTT.

This clonotype appeared many times. CDR3 in DNA: TGTGCCAGCAGAAACCTTGGGGCCTCCTACGAGCAGTACGTC. Its protein product is CASRNLGASYEQYV. The chain employs TRBV6-1 and TRBJ2-7, with a weak D call TRBD1 (5 bases). Germline CDR1 MNHNS, CDR2 SASEGT. The CDR3 spans 14 residues. V dropped 6 bases and J dropped 0 bases, with 12 bases sitting between them.

There are many counts of this clonotype. V and J are TRBV4-2 and TRBJ2-1; perhaps TRBD2 as D (5 bases). Per the germline V gene, CDR1 is LGHNA and CDR2 is YNFKEQ. CDR3 length equals 16 residues. The V end was cut by 1 base, the J end by 0 bases, with 10 bases between. This CDR3 is CASSQVVGSSYNEQFF. CDR3 DNA: TGTGCCAGCAGCCAAGTGGTGGGGAGCTCCTACAATGAGCAGTTCTTC.

A single count supports this clonotype. The chain is built from TRBV6-2 or TRBV6-3 and TRBJ2-7; D is ambiguous. The germline V and J ends were trimmed by 5 bases and 4 bases, with 9 bases remaining between them. The germline V gene encodes CDR1 MNHEY and CDR2 SVGEGT. CDR3 size: 12 residues. CDR3 in DNA: TGTGCCAGCAGTATGGGTCTTTACGAGCAGTACTTC. As protein: CASSMGLYEQYF.

There are many counts of this clonotype. The V and J genes are TRBV2 and TRBJ2-2, with unresolved D. V shed 2 bases and J shed 4 bases, with 11 bases lying between them. The CDR3 length is 15 residues. Germline CDR1 is SNHLY and CDR2 is FYNNEI. The CDR3 bases are TGTGCCAGCAGTGAACGCCCCATTGGCACCGGGGAGCTGTTTTTT. Protein sequence: CASSERPIGTGELFF.

The chain recombines TRBV20-1 with TRBJ2-7; D is possibly TRBD1 or TRBD2 (5 bases each). Germline CDR1 reads DFQATT; CDR2 reads SNEGSKA (reference sequence). There are 14 residues in the CDR3. V dropped 4 bases and J dropped 3 bases, with 16 bases sitting between them. In DNA, the CDR3 is TGCAGTGCTACTGGGGGTCAGGCCCACTACGAGCAGTACTTC. It codes for CSATGGQAHYEQYF.

There are many counts of this clonotype. J is TRBJ2-4 and V is TRBV29-1; 10 positions match TRBD1. The junction had 6 bases not matched to a gene; V was cut back by 6 bases and J by 4 bases. Germline assignment: CDR1 SQVTM and CDR2 ANQGSEA. The CDR3 has 14 residues. CDR3 nucleotides: TGCAGCGTCAGAGGGGGACAGGGGAAAAACATTCAGTACTTC. Amino acid sequence: CSVRGGQGKNIQYF. The complete variable domain, with remaining parts taken from reference TRBV29-1 and TRBJ2-4, reads SAVISQKPSRDICQRGTSLTIQCQVDSQVTMMFWYRQQPGQSLTLIATANQGSEATYESGFVIDKFPISRPNLTFSTLTVSNMSPEDSSIYLCSVRGGQGKNIQYFGAGTRLSVL.

This clonotype was observed at least ten times. In nucleotides, the CDR3 is TGTGCCAGCAGTGAGGGACAGCTAATGAACACTGAAGCTTTCTTT. Amino acids: CASSEGQLMNTEAFF. The chain combines TRBV6-1 with TRBJ1-1; TRBD1 matches at 7 bases. The junction had 4 bases not matched to a gene; V was cut back by 3 bases and J by 0 bases. The germline V gene has CDR1 MNHNS and CDR2 SASEGT. The CDR3 consists of 15 residues.

This clonotype was observed at least ten times. This chain connects TRBV28 to TRBJ2-7; 7 bases agree with TRBD2. This CDR3 comprises 11 residues. Trimming at V came to 7 bases and at J to 6 bases, leaving 3 bases not matched to a gene. Germline V gene lookup returns CDR1 MDHEN and CDR2 SYDVKM. CDR3: CASIGGSEQYF. Written as DNA, the CDR3 is TGTGCCAGCATAGGCGGGAGCGAGCAGTACTTC.

In its sample, this clonotype was seen a few times. This chain links TRBV6-1 with TRBJ2-1; 16 nucleotides match TRBD2. Germline loops: CDR1 MNHNS, CDR2 SASEGT. The V gene end was trimmed by 4 bases and the J gene end by 14 bases; junction bases not matched to a gene: 8. There are 15 residues in the CDR3. The CDR3 DNA sequence: TGTGCCAGCAGTGCTCCGGGACTAGCGGGAGGGGGAGAGTTCTTC. Its protein is CASSAPGLAGGGEFF.

This clonotype was found a few times. The rearrangement uses TRBV6-1 and TRBJ1-6; no clear D. Trimming cost V 5 bases and J 6 bases, with 14 bases left between them. Looked up from germline, CDR1 is MNHNS and CDR2 is SASEGT. This CDR3 contains 15 residues. CDR3 DNA: TGTGCCAGCAGTCCCTCCTGGGAGGGTAATTCACCCCTCCACTTT. Translation: CASSPSWEGNSPLHF.

The rearrangement links TRBV3-1 to TRBJ2-2; possible D gene TRBD2, 6 bases. The V and J ends lost 0 bases and 6 bases respectively, with 14 bases between them. CDR3 length: 16 amino acids. Germline values: CDR1 LGHDT, CDR2 YNNKEL (reference sequence). CDR3 in DNA: TGTGCCAGCAGCCAAGATCGGGGGATAGTCGCCGGGGAGCTGTTTTTT. Translating gives CASSQDRGIVAGELFF.

The J gene is TRBJ2-7, the V gene TRBV7-9; D gene unclear. CDR1 is SEHNR, CDR2 FQNEAQ, per germline (reference sequence). This CDR3 region has 15 residues. V was shortened by 4 bases and J by 7 bases, with 20 bases between the two germline ends. CDR3 amino acids: CASSSLRGDYQEQYF. Here the CDR3 DNA reads TGTGCCAGCAGCTCCCTACGCGGTGATTATCAGGAGCAGTACTTC.

This clonotype has only a few counts. The chain is built from TRBV14 and TRBJ2-1; 10 nucleotides line up with TRBD1. Looked up from germline, CDR1 is SGHDN and CDR2 is FVKESK. Losses at the gene ends were 9 bases for V and 1 base for J; bases not matched to a gene: 3. The CDR3 is 14 amino acids. CDR3 coding DNA: TGTGCCAGAGGGGGACAGGGGTCCTACAATGAGCAGTTCTTC. Protein: CARGGQGSYNEQFF.

This clonotype has a count of ten or more. This sequence joins TRBV18 and TRBJ1-1, with 9 nucleotides matching TRBD1. Germline V lookup: CDR1 KGHSH, CDR2 LQKENI. V lost 8 bases to trimming and J lost 5 bases; unmatched junction nucleotides: 15. This CDR3 is built from 16 residues. The CDR3 spells CASQRTGESYRTEAFF. DNA for the CDR3: TGTGCCAGCCAGCGGACAGGGGAAAGTTATCGAACTGAAGCTTTCTTT.

This clonotype has ten or more counts. The CDR3 spells CASRLPGQGAEKLFF. CDR3 nucleotide sequence: TGTGCCAGCAGACTTCCGGGACAGGGGGCTGAAAAACTGTTTTTT. This chain connects TRBV2 to TRBJ1-4; 12 nucleotides align to TRBD1. Losses at the gene ends were 6 bases for V and 7 bases for J; bases not matched to a gene: 6. Germline V CDR1 and CDR2: SNHLY, FYNNEI. This CDR3 has 15 amino acids.